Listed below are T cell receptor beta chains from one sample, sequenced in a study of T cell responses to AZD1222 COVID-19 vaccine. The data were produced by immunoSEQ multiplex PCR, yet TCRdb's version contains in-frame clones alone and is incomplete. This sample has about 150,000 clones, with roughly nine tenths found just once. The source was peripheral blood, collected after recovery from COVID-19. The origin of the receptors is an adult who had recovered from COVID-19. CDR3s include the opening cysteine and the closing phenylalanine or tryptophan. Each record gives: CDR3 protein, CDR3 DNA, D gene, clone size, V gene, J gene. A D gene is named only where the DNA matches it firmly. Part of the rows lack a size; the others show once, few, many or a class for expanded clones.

cdr3_aa: CASSQVIEGSSGNTIYF; cdr3_nt: TGCGCCAGCAGCCAAGTGATCGAGGGGTCCTCTGGAAACACCATATATTTT; d_call: -; clone_size: -; v_call: TRBV4-1; j_call: TRBJ1-3
cdr3_aa: CASSLPGPPGGNQPQHF; cdr3_nt: TGTGCCAGCAGTTTACCTGGACCGCCGGGGGGCAATCAGCCCCAGCATTTT; d_call: -; clone_size: -; v_call: TRBV28; j_call: TRBJ1-5
cdr3_aa: CASSLAPRHSGNTIYF; cdr3_nt: TGTGCCAGCAGCTTAGCCCCCAGGCACTCTGGAAACACCATATATTTT; d_call: -; clone_size: -; v_call: TRBV7-9; j_call: TRBJ1-3
cdr3_aa: CASSPPTGFEETQYF; cdr3_nt: TGTGCCAGCAGCCCCCCGACAGGGTTCGAAGAGACCCAGTACTTC; d_call: TRBD1; clone_size: -; v_call: TRBV7-9; j_call: TRBJ2-5
cdr3_aa: CSVPGPGVSYEQYF; cdr3_nt: TGCAGCGTCCCGGGGCCGGGAGTCTCCTACGAGCAGTACTTC; d_call: -; clone_size: -; v_call: TRBV29-1; j_call: TRBJ2-7
cdr3_aa: CASSSRVAHNTGELFF; cdr3_nt: TGTGCCAGCAGCTCGAGGGTCGCGCATAACACCGGGGAGCTGTTTTTT; d_call: -; clone_size: -; v_call: TRBV5-6; j_call: TRBJ2-2
cdr3_aa: CASSQRQQGYGYTF; cdr3_nt: TGTGCCAGCAGCCAAAGACAGCAGGGCTATGGCTACACCTTC; d_call: -; clone_size: -; v_call: TRBV3-1/TRBV3-2; j_call: TRBJ1-2
cdr3_aa: CASSPNRVSVYGYTF; cdr3_nt: TGCGCCAGCAGCCCGAACAGGGTTTCCGTCTATGGCTACACCTTC; d_call: -; clone_size: -; v_call: TRBV4-1; j_call: TRBJ1-2
cdr3_aa: CASLSGGYGYTF; cdr3_nt: TGTGCCAGCCTCTCGGGGGGCTATGGCTACACCTTC; d_call: -; clone_size: -; v_call: TRBV9; j_call: TRBJ1-2
cdr3_aa: CASRAGQGRETQYF; cdr3_nt: TGTGCCAGCAGAGCCGGACAGGGGAGAGAGACCCAGTACTTC; d_call: TRBD1; clone_size: -; v_call: TRBV5-4; j_call: TRBJ2-5
cdr3_aa: CASSLKRTDTQYF; cdr3_nt: TGTGCCAGCAGCTTAAAACGAACAGATACGCAGTATTTT; d_call: -; clone_size: -; v_call: TRBV11-3; j_call: TRBJ2-3
cdr3_aa: CASAASGSSYEQYF; cdr3_nt: TGTGCCTCGGCGGCTAGCGGGAGCTCCTACGAGCAGTACTTC; d_call: TRBD2; clone_size: -; v_call: TRBV28; j_call: TRBJ2-7
cdr3_aa: CASSGSYGYTF; cdr3_nt: TGTGCCAGCAGTGGTTCCTATGGCTACACCTTC; d_call: -; clone_size: -; v_call: TRBV9; j_call: TRBJ1-2
cdr3_aa: CASSTIGGQGYGYTF; cdr3_nt: TGTGCCAGCAGTACGATCGGGGGCCAAGGTTATGGCTACACCTTC; d_call: -; clone_size: -; v_call: TRBV6-6; j_call: TRBJ1-2
cdr3_aa: CASSERPPHSNQPQHF; cdr3_nt: TGTGCCAGCAGTGAGAGGCCTCCGCATAGCAATCAGCCCCAGCATTTT; d_call: -; clone_size: -; v_call: TRBV6-1; j_call: TRBJ1-5
cdr3_aa: CASSQVQGFANTGELFF; cdr3_nt: TGTGCCAGCAGCCAAGTACAGGGGTTCGCGAACACCGGGGAGCTGTTTTTT; d_call: TRBD1; clone_size: few; v_call: TRBV14; j_call: TRBJ2-2
cdr3_aa: CASSEGAGGSYEQYF; cdr3_nt: TGTGCCAGCAGCGAGGGGGCAGGGGGCTCCTACGAGCAGTACTTC; d_call: TRBD1; clone_size: once; v_call: TRBV11-2; j_call: TRBJ2-7
cdr3_aa: CASRASHQADEQFF; cdr3_nt: TGTGCCAGCAGAGCCTCCCATCAGGCGGATGAGCAGTTCTTC; d_call: -; clone_size: -; v_call: TRBV13; j_call: TRBJ2-1
cdr3_aa: CATSRDNRGVGNTIYF; cdr3_nt: TGTGCCACCAGCAGAGACAACAGGGGGGTTGGAAACACCATATATTTT; d_call: TRBD1; clone_size: -; v_call: TRBV15; j_call: TRBJ1-3
cdr3_aa: CASSPRGQGPTDTQYF; cdr3_nt: TGTGCCAGCAGCCCGCGCGGACAGGGGCCCACAGATACGCAGTATTTT; d_call: TRBD1; clone_size: -; v_call: TRBV7-9; j_call: TRBJ2-3
cdr3_aa: CASSQATGEQFF; cdr3_nt: TGTGCCAGCAGCCAAGCGACAGGCGAGCAGTTCTTC; d_call: -; clone_size: -; v_call: TRBV3-1/TRBV3-2; j_call: TRBJ2-1
cdr3_aa: CASSQLSSGNTIYF; cdr3_nt: TGTGCCAGCAGCCAACTGAGCTCTGGAAACACCATATATTTT; d_call: -; clone_size: -; v_call: TRBV14; j_call: TRBJ1-3
cdr3_aa: CASSVDRDANYGYTF; cdr3_nt: TGTGCCAGCAGTGTGGACAGGGACGCTAACTATGGCTACACCTTC; d_call: TRBD1; clone_size: -; v_call: TRBV2; j_call: TRBJ1-2
cdr3_aa: CASRTSGSSYNEQFF; cdr3_nt: TGTGCCAGCAGAACCAGCGGAAGCTCCTACAATGAGCAGTTCTTC; d_call: -; clone_size: -; v_call: TRBV28; j_call: TRBJ2-1
cdr3_aa: CASSSGQGARGNTIYF; cdr3_nt: TGTGCCAGCAGCTCGGGACAGGGGGCAAGAGGAAACACCATATATTTT; d_call: TRBD1; clone_size: -; v_call: TRBV5-4; j_call: TRBJ1-3
cdr3_aa: CASSERTGDNQPQHF; cdr3_nt: TGTGCCAGCAGCGAGCGAACCGGGGACAATCAGCCCCAGCATTTT; d_call: -; clone_size: -; v_call: TRBV9; j_call: TRBJ1-5
cdr3_aa: CASSRQTAAEKLFF; cdr3_nt: TGTGCCAGCAGCCGCCAGACAGCTGCTGAAAAACTGTTTTTT; d_call: -; clone_size: -; v_call: TRBV2; j_call: TRBJ1-4
cdr3_aa: CASSLLSGRANWNEQFF; cdr3_nt: TGTGCCAGCAGTTTATTATCCGGGAGGGCCAATTGGAATGAGCAGTTCTTC; d_call: TRBD2; clone_size: -; v_call: TRBV28; j_call: TRBJ2-1
cdr3_aa: CASSWNRDRPILF; cdr3_nt: TGTGCCAGCAGCTGGAATAGGGACAGGCCCATACTCTTC; d_call: TRBD1; clone_size: -; v_call: TRBV7-3; j_call: TRBJ1-2
cdr3_aa: CASSGDPTGAYEQYF; cdr3_nt: TGTGCCAGTAGTGGTGACCCCACCGGCGCCTACGAGCAGTACTTC; d_call: -; clone_size: -; v_call: TRBV19; j_call: TRBJ2-7
cdr3_aa: CASSLRADTQYF; cdr3_nt: TGTGCCAGCAGTTTAAGAGCAGATACGCAGTATTTT; d_call: -; clone_size: -; v_call: TRBV27; j_call: TRBJ2-3
cdr3_aa: CASSQDPGAGQETQYF; cdr3_nt: TGCGCCAGCAGCCAAGATCCAGGGGCCGGACAAGAGACCCAGTACTTC; d_call: -; clone_size: -; v_call: TRBV4-1; j_call: TRBJ2-5
cdr3_aa: CASSPGLRNTEAFF; cdr3_nt: TGTGCCAGCAGTCCGGGACTCAGGAACACTGAAGCTTTCTTT; d_call: -; clone_size: -; v_call: TRBV5-6; j_call: TRBJ1-1
cdr3_aa: CASTPRTANYGYTF; cdr3_nt: TGTGCCAGCACGCCACGGACAGCTAACTATGGCTACACCTTC; d_call: -; clone_size: -; v_call: TRBV9; j_call: TRBJ1-2